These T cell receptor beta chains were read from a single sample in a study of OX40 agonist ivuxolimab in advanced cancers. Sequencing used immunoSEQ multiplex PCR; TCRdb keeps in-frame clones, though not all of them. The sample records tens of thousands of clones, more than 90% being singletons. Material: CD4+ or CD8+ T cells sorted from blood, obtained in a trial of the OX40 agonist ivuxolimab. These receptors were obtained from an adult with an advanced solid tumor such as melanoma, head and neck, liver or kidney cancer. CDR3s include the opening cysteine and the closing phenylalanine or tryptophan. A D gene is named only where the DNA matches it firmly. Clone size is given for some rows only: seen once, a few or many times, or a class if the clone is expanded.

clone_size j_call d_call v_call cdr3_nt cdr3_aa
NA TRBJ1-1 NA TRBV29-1 TGCAGCGTTGCTACAGGGCAAACTGAAGCTTTCTTT CSVATGQTEAFF
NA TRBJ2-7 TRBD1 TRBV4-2 TGTGCCAGCAGCTTTTACGGACAGGGGCCCTACGAGCAGTACTTC CASSFYGQGPYEQYF
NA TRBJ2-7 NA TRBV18 TGTGCCAGCTCACCAGGGGCAGGGGACGACGAGCAGTACTTC CASSPGAGDDEQYF
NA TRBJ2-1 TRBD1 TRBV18 TGTGCCAGCTCACCACCGGGACAGGTTTCACGTGAGCAGTTCTTC CASSPPGQVSREQFF
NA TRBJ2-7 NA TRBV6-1 TGTGCCAGCGCTATGCTGGGGTACGAGCAGTACTTC CASAMLGYEQYF
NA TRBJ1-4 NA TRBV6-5 TGTGCCAGCACCCCAGGCGCTAATGAAAAACTGTTTTTT CASTPGANEKLFF
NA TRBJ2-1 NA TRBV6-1 TGTGCCAGCAGTGAAGCGCTTCGAGGACAGCAGTTCTTC CASSEALRGQQFF
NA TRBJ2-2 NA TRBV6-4 TGTGCCAGCAGCGTAGACTGGTACACCGGGGAGCTGTTTTTT CASSVDWYTGELFF
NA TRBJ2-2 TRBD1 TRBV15 TGTGCCACCAGCAGCGATACAGGGGTCACCGGGGAGCTGTTTTTT CATSSDTGVTGELFF
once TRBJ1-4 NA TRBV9 TGTGCCAGCAGCACCAAGGGGTATGGTGAAAAACTGTTTTTT CASSTKGYGEKLFF
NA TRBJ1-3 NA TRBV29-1 TGCAGCGTCCTCGGGCCTGGAGTCGCAAACACCATATATTTT CSVLGPGVANTIYF
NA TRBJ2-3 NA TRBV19 TGTGCCACCCGTACCCATGCGGGCGGCACAGATACGCAGTATTTT CATRTHAGGTDTQYF
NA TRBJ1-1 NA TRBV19 TGTGCCAGTATCTCTCGGACGGTCACTGAAGCTTTCTTT CASISRTVTEAFF
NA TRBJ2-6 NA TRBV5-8 TGTGCCAGCAGCCGCACACCAGGGGCTGGGGCCAACGTCCTGACTTTC CASSRTPGAGANVLTF
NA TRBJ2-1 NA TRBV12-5 TGTGCTAGTTTCGACCAGCTGGGTGAGCAGTTCTTC CASFDQLGEQFF
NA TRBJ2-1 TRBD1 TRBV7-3 TGTGCCAGCAGCTTAGGGACAGGGTACAATGAGCAGTTCTTC CASSLGTGYNEQFF
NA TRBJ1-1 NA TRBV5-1 TGCGCCAGCAGCTTGTTGGGTTTTGAAGCTTTCTTT CASSLLGFEAFF
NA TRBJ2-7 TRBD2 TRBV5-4 TGTGCCAGCAGGGTAGCGGGAGGGCCCTACGAGCAGTACTTC CASRVAGGPYEQYF
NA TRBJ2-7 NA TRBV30 TGTGCCTGGAGTGGTCCCACCCTAACCTACGAGCAGTACTTC CAWSGPTLTYEQYF
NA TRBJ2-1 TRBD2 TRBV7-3 TGTGCCAGCAGCTTAACAAGACTAGCGGGATTCTACAATGAGCAGTTCTTC CASSLTRLAGFYNEQFF
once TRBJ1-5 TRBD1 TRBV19 TGTGCCAGTAGTCGCACCGGGACAGCTATCAATCAGCCCCAGCATTTT CASSRTGTAINQPQHF
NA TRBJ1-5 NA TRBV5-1 TGCGCCAGCAGCTTGGCTGGGAATAGCAATCAGCCCCAGCATTTT CASSLAGNSNQPQHF
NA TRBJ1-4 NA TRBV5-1 TGCGCCAGCAGCTTGGGGGGAACTAATGAAAAACTGTTTTTT CASSLGGTNEKLFF
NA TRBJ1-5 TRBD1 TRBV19 TGTGCCAGTAGTCTCGGACAGGGGAATCAGCCCCAGCATTTT CASSLGQGNQPQHF
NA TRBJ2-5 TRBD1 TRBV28 TGTGCCAGCAGCTGGGTACAGGGGGTTGGGGAGACCCAGTACTTC CASSWVQGVGETQYF
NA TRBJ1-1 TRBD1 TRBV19 TGTGCCAGTAGTATAGCCGGACAGGGAAGCACTGAAGCTTTCTTT CASSIAGQGSTEAFF
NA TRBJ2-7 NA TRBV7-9 TGTGCCAGCAGCAACGATGTCGGTCCCCCGGAGCAGTACTTC CASSNDVGPPEQYF
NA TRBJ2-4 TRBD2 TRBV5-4 TGTGCCAGCAGCTTGGCTGTACTAGCGGGAGCCAAAAACATTCAGTACTTC CASSLAVLAGAKNIQYF
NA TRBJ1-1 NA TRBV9 TGTGCCAGCAGCGTAGACGGGAACACTGAAGCTTTCTTT CASSVDGNTEAFF
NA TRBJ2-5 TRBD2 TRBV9 TGTGCCAGCAGCGTAGATGTGACTAGCGGGCAAGAGACCCAGTACTTC CASSVDVTSGQETQYF
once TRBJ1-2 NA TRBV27 TGTGCCAGCAGTTTATTCTCGGGCCAACTCCCTCATGGCTACACCTTC CASSLFSGQLPHGYTF
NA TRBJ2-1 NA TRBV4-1 TGCGCCAGCAGCCAGCCCAGAGCCTACAATGAGCAGTTCTTC CASSQPRAYNEQFF
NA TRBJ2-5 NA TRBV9 TGTGCCAGCAGCGAGGCTCTGCTTGGGGGGACCCAGTACTTC CASSEALLGGTQYF
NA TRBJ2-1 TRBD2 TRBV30 TGTGCGGCTAGACAGGGGACTAGCGGGCAAAGCTCCTACAATGAGCAGTTCTTC CAARQGTSGQSSYNEQFF
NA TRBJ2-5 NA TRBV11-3 TGTGCCAGCAGCTTAGGCAGCCGGGAGACCCAGTACTTC CASSLGSRETQYF
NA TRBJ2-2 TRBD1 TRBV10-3 TGTGCCATCAGTGAGGGGACAGGGGTCACCGGGGAGCTGTTTTTT CAISEGTGVTGELFF
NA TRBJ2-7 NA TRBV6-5 TGTGCCAGCAGATCCTTCACCTACGAGCAGTACTTC CASRSFTYEQYF
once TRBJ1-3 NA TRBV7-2 TGTGCCAGCAGCTTAGACATTTATGGAAACACCATATATTTT CASSLDIYGNTIYF
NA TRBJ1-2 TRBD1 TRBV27 TGTGCCAGCAGTAGAGGGGGCGTGCACTATGGCTACACCTTC CASSRGGVHYGYTF
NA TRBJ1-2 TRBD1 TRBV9 TGTGCCAGCAGCGATCAGGGGGACTATGGCTACACCTTC CASSDQGDYGYTF
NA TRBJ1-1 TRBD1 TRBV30 TGTGCCTGGGCCGAACAGGGGCCCACTGAAGCTTTCTTT CAWAEQGPTEAFF
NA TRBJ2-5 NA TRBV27 TGTGCCAGCCACCCCCATGGATTGGGGACCCGAAAAGGAGAAGAGACCCAGTACTTC CASHPHGLGTRKGEETQYF
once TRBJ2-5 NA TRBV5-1 TGCGCCAGCAGCTTACCTAGGGGGCAAGAGACCCAGTACTTC CASSLPRGQETQYF
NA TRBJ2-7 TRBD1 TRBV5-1 TGCGCCAGCAGCTTGGGGCAGGGGGCCTACGAGCAGTACTTC CASSLGQGAYEQYF
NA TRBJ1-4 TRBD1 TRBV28 TGTGCCACCGGGAGCAGGGGGTTGAATGAAAAACTGTTTTTT CATGSRGLNEKLFF
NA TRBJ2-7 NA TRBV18 TGTGCCAGCTCACCACCGTCAAGGAGAAACTACGAGCAGTACTTC CASSPPSRRNYEQYF
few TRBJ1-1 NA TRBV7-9 TGTGCCAGCAGCCCCCAGCAAGGGGACACTGAAGCTTTCTTT CASSPQQGDTEAFF
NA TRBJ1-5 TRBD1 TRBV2 TGTGCCAGCACGACAGGGGGCTATCAGCCCCAGCATTTT CASTTGGYQPQHF
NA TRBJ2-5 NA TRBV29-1 TGCAGCTCCGCGAAGGGTCGGGAGACCCAGTACTTC CSSAKGRETQYF
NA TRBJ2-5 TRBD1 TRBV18 TGTGCCAGCTCCTACAGGGGGACGGTAGGACAAGAGACCCAGTACTTC CASSYRGTVGQETQYF
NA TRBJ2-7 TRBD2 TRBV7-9 TGTGCCAGCAGCCGGGGACTAGCGGGAGGGCCATATCTATACGAGCAGTACTTC CASSRGLAGGPYLYEQYF
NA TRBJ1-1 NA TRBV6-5 TGTGCCAGCAGTTACTCGACCCTTGCAAACACTGAAGCTTTCTTT CASSYSTLANTEAFF
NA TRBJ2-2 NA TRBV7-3 TGTGCCAGCAGCGACCCGGGACCCGGGGAGCTGTTTTTT CASSDPGPGELFF
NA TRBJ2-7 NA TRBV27 TGTGCCAGCGGAGGGGGGGGAAGGGACGAGCAGTACTTC CASGGGGRDEQYF